A single sample is the source of the 28 T cell receptor beta chains below, sequenced in a study of T cell responses to AZD1222 COVID-19 vaccine. Sequenced by immunoSEQ multiplex PCR; TCRdb stores in-frame clones only, minus some. The table lists about 180,000 clones, more than 90% of them singletons. The sequences come from peripheral blood, collected on day 0 of AZD1222 vaccination. The receptors were sampled from an adult in good health.

The gene calls are TRBV4-1 and TRBJ2-7, with TRBD2 matching 9 bases. Trimming took 0 bases from V and 4 from J; bases not matched to a gene: 7. CDR1 is MGHRA, CDR2 YSYEKL, per germline. The CDR3 totals 16 residues. The CDR3 here is CASSQDAASGVYEQYF. DNA for the CDR3: TGCGCCAGCAGCCAAGATGCGGCTAGCGGGGTGTACGAGCAGTACTTC.

This chain uses TRBV2 with TRBJ1-5; no clear D. The CDR3 extends over 15 amino acids. With 4 bases removed from V and 4 bases from J, the gap between germline ends came to 14 bases. CDR1 is SNHLY, CDR2 FYNNEI, per germline. Written as DNA, the CDR3 is TGTGCCAGCAGTGTTTTAACCAGCAGAAATCAGCCCCAGCATTTT. Its protein is CASSVLTSRNQPQHF.

The genes are TRBV4-1 and TRBJ2-1; 13 bases line up with TRBD2. With V trimmed by 1 base and J by 5 bases, 11 bases remained unmatched. Germline loops: CDR1 MGHRA, CDR2 YSYEKL. CDR3 length: 19 residues. CDR3 residues: CASSQGPGLAGVKDNEQFF. CDR3 DNA: TGCGCCAGCAGCCAAGGCCCAGGACTAGCGGGAGTCAAGGACAATGAGCAGTTCTTC.

The chain carries TRBV5-1 and TRBJ2-7; 10 nucleotides align to TRBD2. This CDR3 is built from 16 residues. Looked up from germline, CDR1 is SGHRS and CDR2 is YFSETQ. The V and J ends lost 2 bases and 0 bases, in that order; junction bases with no gene match: 5. The CDR3 loop reads CASSFRLAGDSYEQYF. The CDR3 DNA is TGCGCCAGCAGCTTCAGGCTAGCGGGAGACTCCTACGAGCAGTACTTC.

The V and J genes are TRBV12-3 or TRBV12-4 and TRBJ2-1; D not certain. The ends were cut back, 5 bases at V and 9 bases at J, with 14 bases in the middle. The CDR3 is 13 amino acids. CDR3 DNA: TGTGCCAGCAGTCTACAACCGGGTCTTGAGCAGTTCTTC. Residues: CASSLQPGLEQFF.

The chain combines TRBV24-1 with TRBJ2-1, with 13 nucleotides matching TRBD2. The CDR3 loop spans 15 amino acids. The V and J ends lost 3 bases and 10 bases, in that order; junction bases with no gene match: 5. From germline, CDR1 is KGHDR and CDR2 SFDVKD. The CDR3 protein is CATSDPGLAGKEQFF. The CDR3 DNA sequence: TGTGCCACCAGTGATCCGGGACTAGCGGGAAAAGAGCAGTTCTTC.

Of note for this clone: The same CDR3 is also encoded by other DNA sequences in this sample. The V and J genes are TRBV18 and TRBJ1-5, with 8 positions matching TRBD1. The junction had 2 bases not matched to a gene; V was cut back by 3 bases and J by 4 bases. CDR3 length: 14 residues. Germline loops: CDR1 KGHSH, CDR2 LQKENI. The DNA of the CDR3 is TGTGCCAGCTCACCCGGACAGGGTAATCAGCCCCAGCATTTT. The encoded protein is CASSPGQGNQPQHF.

The gene calls are TRBV2 and TRBJ2-2; tentatively, D is TRBD2 (5 bases). The CDR3 is made up of 14 amino acids. Per the germline V gene, CDR1 is SNHLY and CDR2 is FYNNEI. The V end was cut by 7 bases, the J end by 6 bases, with 15 bases between. The CDR3 is CASIRTLGAGELFF. The CDR3 DNA reads TGTGCCAGCATCCGGACTCTGGGAGCCGGGGAGCTGTTTTTT.

The gene calls are TRBV5-1 and TRBJ2-7; D uncertain. Trimming shortened V by 0 bases and J by 7 bases, and 17 bases separated the two germline ends. CDR1 is SGHRS, CDR2 YFSETQ, per germline. This CDR3 contains 15 residues. The DNA of the CDR3 is TGCGCCAGCAGCTTGGAGCCGGGCCCCAAGGAGGAGCAGTACTTC. It encodes CASSLEPGPKEEQYF.

CDR3: CASSPGGVRYGYTF. The CDR3 DNA follows: TGTGCCAGCTCACCTGGAGGGGTCAGGTATGGCTACACCTTC. The chain joins TRBV18 to TRBJ1-2; a weak D match, TRBD1 (5 bases). Germline loops: CDR1 KGHSH, CDR2 LQKENI. The CDR3 covers 14 residues. V lost 3 bases and J 5 bases, leaving 13 bases between the germline ends.

V gene TRBV19 combines with J gene TRBJ2-7; possibly TRBD1 for D (6 bases). V lost 6 bases to trimming and J lost 5 bases, with 17 bases between them. Germline assignment: CDR1 LNHDA and CDR2 SQIVND (reference sequence). This CDR3 has 14 residues. CDR3 amino acids: CASSVGVAGDEQYF. In DNA form, the CDR3 reads TGTGCCAGTAGCGTTGGGGTTGCAGGGGACGAGCAGTACTTC.

V and J are TRBV10-3 and TRBJ1-4; the match to TRBD1 covers 7 bases. The germline gives CDR1 ENHRY, CDR2 SYGVKD. This CDR3 is built from 12 residues. V dropped 5 bases and J dropped 8; count of bases not matched to a gene: 2. CDR3 DNA sequence: TGTGCCATCAGTTGGGACAGAGAAAAACTGTTTTTT. Translated, it gives CAISWDREKLFF.

On this clone itself: The same CDR3 is also encoded by other DNA sequences in this sample. V is TRBV7-6 and J is TRBJ1-1; TRBD1 agrees at 7 bases. The CDR3 loop spans 14 amino acids. Losses at the gene ends were 5 bases for V and 1 base for J; bases not matched to a gene: 4. Per germline, CDR1 SGHVS and CDR2 FNYEAQ. The CDR3 protein is CASSPGGANTEAFF. CDR3 nucleotide sequence: TGTGCCAGCAGCCCAGGGGGGGCGAACACTGAAGCTTTCTTT.

V usage is TRBV19 and J usage is TRBJ2-7, with D perhaps matching TRBD2 (6 bases). Germline V gene sequence: CDR1 LNHDA, CDR2 SQIVND (reference sequence). V lost 2 bases to trimming and J lost 3 bases, with 11 bases between them. The length of the CDR3 is 14 residues. Written as DNA, the CDR3 is TGTGCCAGTAGTATACCGGGAGAGAGCTACGAGCAGTACTTC. Its protein product is CASSIPGESYEQYF.

The genes are TRBV19 and TRBJ1-2; 7 positions match TRBD1. V dropped 3 bases and J dropped 1; count of bases not matched to a gene: 11. Germline CDR1 LNHDA, CDR2 SQIVND (reference sequence). The CDR3 totals 17 residues. CDR3 protein: CASSMVTGTASNYGYTF. CDR3 nucleotide sequence: TGTGCCAGTAGTATGGTAACGGGGACAGCGAGTAACTATGGCTACACCTTC.

The chain uses TRBV5-4 and TRBJ1-1; maybe TRBD1 (5 bases). The CDR3 totals 15 residues. Germline V lookup: CDR1 SGHNT, CDR2 YYREEE (reference sequence). The V and J ends lost 2 bases and 1 base respectively, with 12 bases between them. CDR3 coding DNA: TGTGCCAGCAGCTTTGGAGGGACCCAGAACACTGAAGCTTTCTTT. Protein sequence: CASSFGGTQNTEAFF.

The rearrangement links TRBV11-2 to TRBJ1-2, with TRBD1 identical over 7 bases. Germline loops: CDR1 SGHAT, CDR2 FQNNGV. CDR3 length: 11 residues. The V gene end was trimmed by 5 bases and the J gene end by 10 bases; junction bases not matched to a gene: 4. CDR3 coding DNA: TGTGCCAGCAGCGGACAGGCCTCCTACACCTTC. Its translation is CASSGQASYTF.

V gene TRBV5-1 combines with J gene TRBJ2-5; possible D gene TRBD2, 6 bases. Germline V gene data show CDR1 as SGHRS and CDR2 as YFSETQ. This CDR3 is 14 amino acids long. Trimming shortened V by 5 bases and J by 5 bases, and 16 bases separated the two germline ends. CDR3: CASRYGRSGETQYF. CDR3 sequence (DNA): TGCGCCAGCAGGTACGGGCGAAGCGGGGAGACCCAGTACTTC.

The gene calls are TRBV30 and TRBJ2-7; D unclear. The CDR3 is 14 amino acids. Germline assignment: CDR1 GTSNPN and CDR2 SVGIG (reference sequence). V was clipped by 0 bases and J by 5 bases, with 14 bases between them. The CDR3 spells CAWSVSRRGDEQYF. In nucleotides, the CDR3 is TGTGCCTGGAGTGTCAGTAGGAGAGGCGACGAGCAGTACTTC. Using reference TRBV30 and TRBJ2-7 for the parts outside the CDR3, the full variable domain is SQTIHQWPATLVQPVGSPLSLECTVEGTSNPNLYWYRQAAGRGLQLLFYSVGIGQISSEVPQNLSASRPQDRQFILSSKKLLLSDSGFYLCAWSVSRRGDEQYFGPGTRLTVT.

This chain connects TRBV6-6 to TRBJ1-2; D call uncertain. V lost 5 bases, J lost 1 base, and 17 bases lay in between. The CDR3 covers 16 residues. Germline V gives CDR1 MNHNY, CDR2 SVGAGI (reference sequence). The CDR3, as DNA: TGTGCCAGCAGTCGATGGAGGTCCCCTATTAACTATGGCTACACCTTC. Translating gives CASSRWRSPINYGYTF.

The J gene is TRBJ1-2, the V gene TRBV18; 7 bases fit TRBD1. Germline values: CDR1 KGHSH, CDR2 LQKENI. The CDR3 has 14 amino acids. The V segment lost 3 bases and the J segment 8 bases; nucleotides outside the gene matches: 9. The CDR3 DNA sequence: TGTGCCAGCTCACCTCAGGGGGGCGCCTGGGGCTACACCTTC. It specifies CASSPQGGAWGYTF. Looking up the rest from reference TRBV18 and TRBJ1-2 gives the full variable domain: NAGVMQNPRHLVRRRGQEARLRCSPMKGHSHVYWYRQLPEEGLKFMVYLQKENIIDESGMPKERFSAEFPKEGPSILRIQQVVRGDSAAYFCASSPQGGAWGYTFGSGTRLTVV.

The table lists this clone with many counts. The chain couples TRBV9 to TRBJ2-7; 7 bases line up with TRBD2. The ends lost 2 bases at V and 0 bases at J; junction bases unmatched: 2. The CDR3 covers 14 residues. Germline V lookup: CDR1 SGDLS, CDR2 YYNGEE. The CDR3 region has the DNA TGTGCCAGCAGCGTCCGGGACTACTCCTACGAGCAGTACTTC. It codes for CASSVRDYSYEQYF.

V is TRBV4-1 and J is TRBJ2-7; 8 nucleotides agree with TRBD2. The CDR3 loop spans 15 amino acids. CDR1 MGHRA and CDR2 YSYEKL come from the germline V gene. V dropped 4 bases and J dropped 3; count of bases not matched to a gene: 8. CDR3 amino acids: CASSPVGTRIYEQYF. Here the CDR3 DNA reads TGCGCCAGCAGCCCGGTTGGGACTAGAATCTACGAGCAGTACTTC.

The genes are TRBV7-7 and TRBJ2-5; D assignment may be TRBD1 or TRBD2 (5 bases each). Trimming pared 7 bases from V and 1 base from J, leaving 16 bases between. The CDR3 spans 15 residues. The germline V gene encodes CDR1 SSHAT and CDR2 FNYEAQ (reference sequence). In DNA form, the CDR3 reads TGTGCCAGCACCTGCCCGTTGAGGGGCCAAGAGACCCAGTACTTC. As protein: CASTCPLRGQETQYF.

The chain combines TRBV25-1 with TRBJ1-6; D is perhaps TRBD1 (5 bases). The CDR3 length is 17 residues. The V end was cut by 4 bases, the J end by 7 bases, with 20 bases between. Germline CDR1 MGHDK, CDR2 SYGVNS. This CDR3 reads CASSGGIWGAGNSPLHF. The CDR3, as DNA: TGTGCCAGCAGTGGGGGGATCTGGGGCGCAGGGAATTCACCCCTCCACTTT.

The chain links TRBV25-1 to TRBJ2-7; 7 nucleotides align to TRBD2. From germline, CDR1 is MGHDK and CDR2 SYGVNS. The V segment lost 4 bases and the J segment 8 bases; nucleotides outside the gene matches: 8. This CDR3 is 13 amino acids long. The CDR3: CASSGVSGGKQYF. In nucleotides, the CDR3 is TGTGCCAGCAGTGGGGTTTCGGGGGGAAAGCAGTACTTC.

The chain has TRBV6-5 and TRBJ1-1; D not resolved. The germline V gene encodes CDR1 MNHEY and CDR2 SVGAGI. This CDR3 is built from 12 residues. With 6 bases removed from V and 1 base from J, the gap between germline ends came to 6 bases. The CDR3 nucleotides are TGTGCCAGCAGGGGAACGAACACTGAAGCTTTCTTT. Translated: CASRGTNTEAFF.

J is TRBJ1-2 and V is TRBV29-1; D uncertain. The CDR3 has 15 residues. Germline-derived CDR1 and CDR2 are SQVTM and ANQGSEA. Trimming stripped 0 bases from V and 3 bases from J, with 14 bases between. CDR3 protein: CSVEDRGLPHYGYTF. The CDR3 DNA is TGCAGCGTTGAAGATCGAGGCCTCCCCCACTATGGCTACACCTTC.